The clone carrying this TCR beta chain was detected ten times or more. The entry originates in a study of T cells in Graves' hyperthyroidism and ophthalmopathy. Authors of the study amplified TCR beta CDR3 regions from RNA transcripts. In the first-round RT-PCR of the TCR CDR3, the HTBI primer set was used. TCRdb re-called the multiplex PCR reads through MiXCR, storing one row per CDR3 protein. The table has fewer than 750,000 distinct CDR3 sequences, roughly 46% seen once; the top ten hold approximately 8.4%. If no ophthalmopathy progression occurred within 18 months, Graves' hyperthyroidism was stable. Based on clinical symptoms, serum thyroxine and TRAb, thyroid ultrasound and orbital computed tomography, diagnoses were reached. The ends lost 5 bases at V and 5 bases at J; junction bases unmatched: 5. Germline V gives CDR1 SEHNR, CDR2 FQNEAQ (reference sequence). This CDR3 is built from 14 residues.

The V call is TRBV7-9, the J call TRBJ1-1; TRBD1 agrees at 10 bases. The receptor was isolated from a woman between 18 and 30 years old with Graves' hyperthyroidism. The sample taken for sequencing was peripheral blood or thyroid tissue (not recorded which). Here the CDR3 DNA reads TGTGCCAGCAGCCGAGAGGACAGGGGGACTGAAGCTTTCTTT. Protein: CASSREDRGTEAFF.